This record concerns one T cell receptor (beta chain) sequence. This clone was observed once. Its antigen remains undetermined. The sample holds no much larger clone one base away, and base qualities are not on file. The source of the sample is a study of T cell responses to AZD1222 COVID-19 vaccine (dated by TCRdb to the early 2020s). In the study overall: AZD1222 recipients with second doses at about 4 weeks or about 12 weeks were pooled, because spike-specific TCR depth and breadth did not differ between schedules. TCR sequencing covered over 230 trial participants: 200 to 210 given two doses of AZD1222 and 26 given two doses of MenACWY control vaccine. Enrollment into the trials was organized by age into subgroups of 18-55, 56-69 and 70-plus years, and those subgroups contained roughly 140, 27 and 60 TCR-sequenced participants, respectively. Summary of the overall study and its limitations: No day 14 peak-response samples were available, so repertoires were characterized only after the peak T cell response. The 56-69-year group was small, and its depth increase did not reach significance, likely because of low power. Only five to seven AZD1222 recipients were SARS-CoV-2 seropositive at baseline, limiting conclusions about previously exposed vaccinees. A significant rise in spike-specific TCR breadth and depth was observed after two AZD1222 doses relative to day 0 and relative to MenACWY recipients. Vaccine-associated CD4 TCRs spanned the whole spike protein, with dominant responses in regions 160-218 and 743-854. Reportedly, almost half of the unique spike-specific TCRs recognized epitopes lying outside the regions that are mutated in the B.1.351 and B.1.1.7 variants. Participants were mostly white British and included more females than males, and it was suggested by the authors that clonal diversity may have been underestimated.

The CDR3 holds 12 amino acids from the cysteine to the phenylalanine. The kept DNA is CDR3 alone, 36 bases in frame from the first base. A distance of 12 bases separates the germline ends of V and J, which lose 8 bases and 5 bases respectively. The germline V gene specifies MNHEY as CDR1 and SVGAGI as CDR2. The CDR3 regions of human TCRbeta chains were analyzed by immunosequencing. For the original study's pipeline: TCRs in the repertoires were matched against a reference library of SARS-CoV-2-specific TCRs that had been generated with the MIRA antigen-specificity platform. Breadth was defined as the fraction of unique TCRs that were SARS-CoV-2-associated. Depth was defined as the fraction of total T cells that were SARS-CoV-2-associated. Using the MIRA data, each spike-specific TCR was mapped to the spike region that the TCR reacts to and placed in a CD4 or CD8 class. Log10-transformed breadth and depth values were compared by one-way ANOVA with Sidak's multiple comparisons tests. TCRdb provides this immuneACCESS table in a form limited to in-frame rearrangements. Some clones are lacking; in checked studies, under half of them reflect an unresolved V gene, and why the rest are absent is not known. V, J and clone size reflect that table, while D and trimming were determined from the DNA. For this sample there are approximately 88,000 clones; just over 90% appear just once. Clones ranked in the top ten supply approximately 5.2% of the sample.

The time point label, as the study defines it: baseline before first vaccination. Vaccinee samples came from UK trials COV001 and COV002, including a single-blind randomized controlled phase 2/3 trial of AZD1222 (ChAdOx1 nCoV-19) in healthy adults. Trial participant PBMC samples were collected at day 0 and day 28 after the second dose for TCRbeta chain sequencing. This clonotype was obtained from an adult in good health. The chain employs TRBV6-5 and TRBJ2-5; confidence is insufficient to name the D gene. Source: peripheral blood, taken on day 0 of AZD1222 vaccination. The encoded CDR3 is CASSELLETQYF. The nucleotide sequence is TGTGCCAGCTCGGAGTTGCTCGAGACCCAGTACTTC.